A selection of T cell receptor beta chains follows, all from one sample in a study of long-term antiretroviral therapy in people with HIV. Repertoires were generated with immunoSEQ multiplex PCR, while TCRdb's copy carries only in-frame clones and drops some. Of roughly 30,000 clones listed, 75% to 90% were seen once; the top ten hold around 10%. Sequences were derived from unsorted PBMCs, sampled approximately 2.9 years after starting antiretroviral therapy. Receptor source: a young man with HIV. The CDR3 runs from the conserved cysteine through the conserved F or W. Fields, in order: CDR3 DNA, CDR3 protein, clone size, D gene, V gene, J gene. The D gene is left open where the match is weak. Clone size is given for some rows only: seen once, a few or many times, or a class if the clone is expanded.

TGTGCCAGCAGGCACGCGCGGACGCCGAGCAATCAGCCCCAGCATTTT	CASRHARTPSNQPQHF	-	-	TRBV6-6	TRBJ1-5
TGCGCCAGCAGCCGAGCACCTCCGGGGGTTAATTCACCCCTCCACTTT	CASSRAPPGVNSPLHF	few	-	TRBV4-1	TRBJ1-6
TGTGCCAGCAGCTTAGTTTCGAGGTCCAGGGAGACCCAGTACTTC	CASSLVSRSRETQYF	-	-	TRBV11-2	TRBJ2-5
TGCGCCAGCAGCCAAGTTCTGGGGGGGCGCTTCTATGGCTACACCTTC	CASSQVLGGRFYGYTF	-	-	TRBV4-1	TRBJ1-2
TGTGCCACCAGCAGAGATCTACTAGGGGGCGGAGGGGAGCAGTACTTC	CATSRDLLGGGGEQYF	-	-	TRBV15	TRBJ2-7
TGTGCCAGCAGCAACCGGGGACTAGCGGGAGGGAATGAGCAGTTCTTC	CASSNRGLAGGNEQFF	few	TRBD2	TRBV28	TRBJ2-1
TGTGCCAGCGGCGGGACAGGGCGCACTGAAGCTTTCTTT	CASGGTGRTEAFF	-	TRBD1	TRBV9	TRBJ1-1
TGTGCCAGCAGCCAAGATCAGAACGGAAGGGATACGCAGTATTTT	CASSQDQNGRDTQYF	-	-	TRBV4-2	TRBJ2-3
TGTGCCAGCAGCTTAAGCGGGACAAATACGCAGTATTTT	CASSLSGTNTQYF	-	-	TRBV7-2	TRBJ2-3
TGTGCCAGCAGCGCCCGACAGGGCACTAATGAAAAACTGTTTTTT	CASSARQGTNEKLFF	once	TRBD1	TRBV11-3	TRBJ1-4
TGTGCCAGTAGTATTACGGCGGGAGGCCCCTACAATGAGCAGTTCTTC	CASSITAGGPYNEQFF	-	TRBD2	TRBV19	TRBJ2-1
TGTGCCAGCAGTCAACCCGGGGCAGCATCCCTCTCTGGAAACACCATATATTTT	CASSQPGAASLSGNTIYF	-	-	TRBV27	TRBJ1-3
TGTGCCAGCAGTTTCGGGAGTGCTTATGGCTACACCTTC	CASSFGSAYGYTF	-	-	TRBV28	TRBJ1-2
TGTGCCAGCAGCCCGCAGGGAGTAAACTATGGCTACACCTTC	CASSPQGVNYGYTF	few	-	TRBV6-7	TRBJ1-2
TGTGCCAGCACCTTAACGCCCCAGGGGGCATCCTACGAGCAGTACTTC	CASTLTPQGASYEQYF	-	TRBD1	TRBV11-3	TRBJ2-7
TGTGCCAGTAGCCGATCGGGGTACACGGGCAATGAGCAGTTCTTC	CASSRSGYTGNEQFF	-	-	TRBV19	TRBJ2-1
TGTGCCAGCAGCGAGACTAGCGGGGGGCTCACAGATACGCAGTATTTT	CASSETSGGLTDTQYF	-	TRBD2	TRBV11-3	TRBJ2-3
TGTGCCAGCAGTTACCCCGGGCCGGGGGCTAGGAACGAGCAGTACTTC	CASSYPGPGARNEQYF	-	-	TRBV6-5	TRBJ2-7
TGTGCTCACCCGCGGGGCTACTTAATTCAGTACTTC	CAHPRGYLIQYF	-	-	TRBV30	TRBJ2-4
TGTGCCTGGAGAGGGGGCGTTCACAAAAACATTCAGTACTTC	CAWRGGVHKNIQYF	-	TRBD1	TRBV30	TRBJ2-4
TGTGCCAGCAGTTTCAGCACGACCTCCTACGAGCAGTACTTC	CASSFSTTSYEQYF	-	-	TRBV28	TRBJ2-7
TGTGCCAGCAGTCCTCTAGACTTTACCTACAATGAGCAGTTCTTC	CASSPLDFTYNEQFF	-	-	TRBV6-6	TRBJ2-1
TGTGCCAGCAGTTCACGAACTGGCACAGATACGCAGTATTTT	CASSSRTGTDTQYF	-	-	TRBV27	TRBJ2-3
TGTGCTAGCAGCTTAGCGCGGGGGACCGGGGAGCTGTTTTTT	CASSLARGTGELFF	-	TRBD2	TRBV7-7	TRBJ2-2
TGTGCCAGCAGCTCCGGGGACTATGAAAACATTCAGTACTTC	CASSSGDYENIQYF	-	TRBD2	TRBV7-2	TRBJ2-4
TGCGCCAGCAGCCAATCCCCCGCGACGCAAAGAAATCAGCCCCAGCATTTT	CASSQSPATQRNQPQHF	-	-	TRBV4-1	TRBJ1-5
TGCGCCAGCAGTGGTAGTAGCGGGAGTCCCTACGAGCAGTACTTC	CASSGSSGSPYEQYF	-	TRBD2	TRBV10-2	TRBJ2-7
TGTGCCAGCAGCTTACAGATGACTAGCGGGAGGACAGATACGCAGTATTTT	CASSLQMTSGRTDTQYF	-	TRBD2	TRBV7-9	TRBJ2-3
TGCGCCAGCAGCTTGGCGGTACCGAGCTCCTACAATGAGCAGTTCTTC	CASSLAVPSSYNEQFF	-	-	TRBV5-1	TRBJ2-1
TGTGCCAGTAGTATCAAGGCGTTTTCCTACGAGCAGTACTTC	CASSIKAFSYEQYF	-	-	TRBV19	TRBJ2-7
TGTGCCAGCACCTGGTCTGGACTAGCTGGGACCCAGTACTTC	CASTWSGLAGTQYF	once	TRBD2	TRBV28	TRBJ2-5
TGTGCCACCAGCAGGGGACAGGGTTATGGCTACACCTTC	CATSRGQGYGYTF	-	TRBD1	TRBV15	TRBJ1-2
TGTGCCAGCAGCGTACAGGGGGATTATAATTCACCCCTCCACTTT	CASSVQGDYNSPLHF	once	TRBD1	TRBV9	TRBJ1-6
TGCAGCGTCGAGGAGGGGGGCTACGAGCAGTACTTC	CSVEEGGYEQYF	-	-	TRBV29-1	TRBJ2-7
TGTGCCAGCAGCCCTGGAGGGGACCGCATGAACACTGAAGCTTTCTTT	CASSPGGDRMNTEAFF	-	-	TRBV5-8	TRBJ1-1
TGCGCCAGCAGCTTTAAGGATGTGAACACTGAAGCTTTCTTT	CASSFKDVNTEAFF	-	-	TRBV5-1	TRBJ1-1
TGTGCCAGCAAGACCGGACAGACGAACACTGAAGCTTTCTTT	CASKTGQTNTEAFF	-	-	TRBV6-6	TRBJ1-1
TGTGCCAGCAGCTTAAAGTTGATCGGTCCCGGGGAGACCCAGTACTTC	CASSLKLIGPGETQYF	-	-	TRBV5-6	TRBJ2-5
TGTGCCAGCAGCTTGGGGGGATTGGGAGAGACCCAGTACTTC	CASSLGGLGETQYF	-	-	TRBV5-8	TRBJ2-5
TGTGCCAGCAGCTTAGCGGGCCAAAAGAATGGGGATACGCAGTATTTT	CASSLAGQKNGDTQYF	-	-	TRBV7-9	TRBJ2-3
TGTGCCAGCACCACCCCCGGCGAAGCGGGCTATGGCTACACCTTC	CASTTPGEAGYGYTF	-	-	TRBV6-6	TRBJ1-2
TGCGCCAGCAGCTTAACCGTCAGCAATGAGCAGTTCTTC	CASSLTVSNEQFF	-	-	TRBV5-1	TRBJ2-1
TGTGCCAGCAGCGTAGATCCTGGGGGCGGGGGCGTAGCCAAAAACATTCAGTACTTC	CASSVDPGGGGVAKNIQYF	-	-	TRBV9	TRBJ2-4
TGTGCCAGTAGTATAGGAGGGAGCCGCCCTAATCAGCCCCAGCATTTT	CASSIGGSRPNQPQHF	-	-	TRBV19	TRBJ1-5
TGTGCCAGCTCACCAGGGACAGACAATAATTCACCCCTCCACTTT	CASSPGTDNNSPLHF	-	TRBD1	TRBV18	TRBJ1-6
TGTGCCAGCAGTCTCCGGCGGGACGCCCTTCTCATGAACACTGAAGCTTTCTTT	CASSLRRDALLMNTEAFF	-	-	TRBV28	TRBJ1-1
TGTGCCAGCAGCCGTACAGGCGCCCGCTACCGCTACGAGCAGTACTTC	CASSRTGARYRYEQYF	-	-	TRBV7-9	TRBJ2-7
TGTGCCAGCAGTACCCGGGCGGATACGCAGTATTTT	CASSTRADTQYF	-	-	TRBV28	TRBJ2-3